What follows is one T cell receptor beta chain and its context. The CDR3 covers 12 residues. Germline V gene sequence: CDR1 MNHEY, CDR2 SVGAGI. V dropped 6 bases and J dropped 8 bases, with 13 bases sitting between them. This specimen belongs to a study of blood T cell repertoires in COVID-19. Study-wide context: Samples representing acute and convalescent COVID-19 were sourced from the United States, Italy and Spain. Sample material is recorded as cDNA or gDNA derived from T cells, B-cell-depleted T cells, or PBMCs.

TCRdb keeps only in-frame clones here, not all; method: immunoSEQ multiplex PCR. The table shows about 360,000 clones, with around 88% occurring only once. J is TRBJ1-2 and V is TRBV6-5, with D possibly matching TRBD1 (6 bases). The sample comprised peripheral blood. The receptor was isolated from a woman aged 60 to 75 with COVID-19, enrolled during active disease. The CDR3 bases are TGTGCCAGCAGGGGACAAGAACCCGGCTACACCTTC. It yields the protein CASRGQEPGYTF.